The clone carrying this TCR beta chain was seen once. The CDR3 covers 16 residues. Germline values: CDR1 GTSNPN, CDR2 SVGIG (reference sequence). Deletions cut 2 bases from V and 2 bases from J, with 18 bases between. This sample is drawn from a study of blood T cell repertoires in COVID-19. Study at large: The United States, Italy and Spain provided the acute and convalescent COVID-19 samples. PBMCs, B-cell-depleted T cells, or T cells were the source of the cDNA or gDNA that made up the material.

The repertoire was sequenced with immunoSEQ multiplex PCR; TCRdb's copy has only in-frame clones and lacks some. The sample lists about 120,000 clones; around nine tenths were seen once. The chain employs TRBV30 and TRBJ1-1; possibly TRBD1 for D (6 bases). The TCR comes from a man aged 40-49 years with acute or convalescent COVID-19. Sequenced input: peripheral blood. The CDR3 bases are TGTGCCTGGAGTAGGGCAGGGGCTTTGTTTAACACTGAAGCTTTCTTT. It specifies CAWSRAGALFNTEAFF.